This T cell receptor (beta chain) was captured in a study of radiotherapy plus CTLA-4 blockade in lung cancer. Study as a whole: Disease control reached 30% to 35%, with objective responses in over 15%. Regarding the study as a whole: Among reported predictors of response, early blood T cell clone dynamics with interferon-beta performed best. Researchers report tumor-derived TCR clones expanding in blood after radiotherapy plus ipilimumab.

Remarks on this clone: Antigen unknown.

Sequencing used immunoSEQ multiplex PCR; TCRdb keeps in-frame clones, though not all of them. The repertoire holds about 31,000 clones, with around four fifths as singletons. This clonotype was obtained from a human donor with non-small cell lung cancer who had stable disease on radiotherapy plus ipilimumab. The sequenced sample was peripheral blood, obtained from a patient treated with radiotherapy plus ipilimumab.

The CDR3 nucleotides read TGCAGCGTTCCGGCGGGGTACCAAGAGACCCAGTACTTC. Its protein product is CSVPAGYQETQYF. The V call is TRBV29-1, the J call TRBJ2-5, with D possibly TRBD2 on 6 matching bases. The CDR3 loop spans 13 amino acids. Trimming cost V 5 bases and J 0 bases, with 10 bases left between them. Germline CDR1 and CDR2: SQVTM and ANQGSEA.